This T cell receptor (beta chain) was observed in a study of beta chain features in type 1 diabetes. Sequenced material consisted of expressed TCRB transcripts (all of the isolated RNA was reverse transcribed). There were millions of reads on average in the naive, central memory and regulatory T cell samples. The table came from immunoSEQ multiplex PCR; TCRdb's copy has only in-frame clones and leaves some out. The sample yields about 390,000 clones, 9.5% to 10% seen once. As concerns this clone: No antigen is known for it.

The CDR3 is made up of 12 amino acids. In germline, CDR1 is SQVTM, CDR2 ANQGSEA. V lost 4 bases, J lost 2 bases, and 9 bases lay in between. Study observations and caveats: Although PCR might favor shorter templates, it would do so equally in patients and controls. Compared with healthy donors, patients appeared to share more similar naive, central memory and regulatory TCRB repertoires. Shorter TCRB CDR3s, moderately but significantly so, were found in Type 1 diabetes patients in all four CD4+ subsets.

The sequenced material came from central memory CD4+ T cells from blood. The chain combines TRBV29-1 with TRBJ2-7, with D perhaps TRBD2 (6 bases). This sequence originates from a man aged 25-40 years with type 1 diabetes. The CDR3 spells CSVGWGAYEQYF. CDR3 bases: TGCAGCGTTGGCTGGGGGGCCTACGAGCAGTACTTC.